The text below deals with one TCR beta chain. Germline V gene data show CDR1 as MNHEY and CDR2 as SVGAGI. Trimming at V came to 7 bases and at J to 11 bases, leaving 8 bases not matched to a gene. The CDR3 totals 12 residues. The data derive from a study of blood T cell repertoires in COVID-19. Data came from immunoSEQ multiplex PCR; TCRdb stores just in-frame clones and leaves some out. The sample has about 160,000 clones; roughly 91% are singletons. The sequence derives from a woman aged 45-59 years with acute or convalescent COVID-19. The J gene is TRBJ2-3, the V gene TRBV6-5, with 8 bases aligning to TRBD2. Specimen: peripheral blood. CDR3 loop: CASTGGGAQQYF. The DNA for the CDR3 is TGTGCCAGCACCGGGGGGGGTGCTCAGCAGTATTTT.